The 31 T cell receptor beta chains presented below share a single source sample, sequenced in a study of control samples from healthy donors and cancer patients. Clones were sequenced by immunoSEQ multiplex PCR, and TCRdb holds only the in-frame ones, with some missing. This sample has tens of thousands of clones, with roughly 92% found just once. Sequences were obtained from blood. The receptors shown here come from a woman aged 50 to 60 in good health.

The chain employs TRBV14 and TRBJ2-1, with TRBD2 identical over 7 bases. The CDR3 runs 17 residues. The V and J ends lost 0 bases and 9 bases, in that order; junction bases with no gene match: 14. Germline values: CDR1 SGHDN, CDR2 FVKESK. This CDR3 is CASSQERAGLDVGEQFF. CDR3 in DNA: TGTGCCAGCAGCCAAGAGCGGGCAGGACTAGACGTTGGTGAGCAGTTCTTC.

V gene TRBV7-2 combines with J gene TRBJ2-1; 7 nucleotides align to TRBD2. The V and J ends lost 2 bases and 5 bases, in that order; junction bases with no gene match: 6. CDR1 and CDR2 from the germline V gene are SGHTA and FQGNSA. The CDR3 has 15 residues. The CDR3 spells CASSLSGGGHNEQFF. The CDR3 DNA is TGTGCCAGCAGCTTATCTGGCGGGGGTCACAATGAGCAGTTCTTC.

The CDR3 protein is CASSSFGVSPLHF. CDR3 nucleotide sequence: TGTGCCAGCAGTTCATTTGGCGTTTCACCCCTCCACTTT. J is TRBJ1-6 and V is TRBV12-3 or TRBV12-4; D is unresolved. This CDR3 region has 13 residues. V lost 4 bases and J 9 bases, leaving 10 bases between the germline ends.

This chain joins TRBV19 and TRBJ2-1; D is uncertain. The CDR3 totals 13 residues. Germline V gene lookup returns CDR1 LNHDA and CDR2 SQIVND (reference sequence). Trimming took off 5 bases at V and 8 bases at J, with 13 bases between the two ends. The CDR3: CASSATSLHEQFF. The CDR3 DNA reads as TGTGCCAGTAGTGCAACCTCCCTCCATGAGCAGTTCTTC.

This clone was found once. The chain couples TRBV29-1 to TRBJ1-1, with a possible D match to TRBD1 (5 bases). The CDR3 totals 15 residues. The V and J ends lost 7 bases and 0 bases respectively, with 18 bases between them. CDR1 and CDR2 from the germline V gene are SQVTM and ANQGSEA. The CDR3 protein is CSGHPSGRLNTEAFF. The CDR3 DNA reads TGCAGCGGACACCCCTCGGGACGGCTGAACACTGAAGCTTTCTTT.

This chain links TRBV6-5 with TRBJ2-5, with D possibly TRBD2 on 6 matching bases. The ends were cut back, 4 bases at V and 9 bases at J, with 18 bases in the middle. This CDR3 has 14 amino acids. Germline V gene lookup returns CDR1 MNHEY and CDR2 SVGAGI. The CDR3 region is CASSFRGTPRAQYF. The CDR3 nucleotides are TGTGCCAGCAGTTTTCGCGGGACCCCTCGAGCCCAGTACTTC.

The V gene is TRBV10-3, the J gene TRBJ2-2; 12 nucleotides align to TRBD1. The CDR3 is made up of 16 amino acids. Germline V gene sequence: CDR1 ENHRY, CDR2 SYGVKD. J gave up 4 bases and V 6 bases, and 6 bases lay outside the gene matches. The CDR3 sequence is CAIRGTGGYPTGELFF. DNA for the CDR3: TGTGCCATCAGGGGGACAGGGGGCTATCCCACCGGGGAGCTGTTTTTT.

V is TRBV6-2 or TRBV6-3 and J is TRBJ2-2; TRBD1 agrees at 10 bases. Looked up from germline, CDR1 is MNHEY and CDR2 is SVGEGT. V shed 0 bases and J 6 bases; nucleotides not matched to a gene: 4. The CDR3 totals 16 residues. As DNA, the CDR3 is TGTGCCAGCAGTTACTCTGGGACAGGGGTTGCCGGGGAGCTGTTTTTT. Translated: CASSYSGTGVAGELFF.

This chain connects TRBV7-9 to TRBJ1-5; no firm D call. Trimming stripped 5 bases from V and 3 bases from J, with 8 bases between. The V gene's germline CDR1 is SEHNR and CDR2 FQNEAQ (reference sequence). This CDR3 is 13 amino acids long. The CDR3 DNA reads as TGTGCCAGCAGCCCCGGTGCCAATCAGCCCCAGCATTTT. Amino acids: CASSPGANQPQHF.

The chain links TRBV27 to TRBJ1-5, with D possibly being TRBD1 (5 bases). V was shortened by 6 bases and J by 1 base, with 13 bases between the two germline ends. The CDR3 sequence is 15 residues long. Germline V gene sequence: CDR1 MNHEY, CDR2 SMNVEV (reference sequence). CDR3 residues: CASSPDRRSNQPQHF. The CDR3 DNA reads as TGTGCCAGCAGCCCAGACAGACGGAGCAATCAGCCCCAGCATTTT.

The V gene is TRBV4-2, the J gene TRBJ1-5, with no clear D. This CDR3 spans 14 amino acids. Germline values: CDR1 LGHNA, CDR2 YNFKEQ. Trimming stripped 1 base from V and 4 bases from J, with 8 bases between. The CDR3 spells CASSQGRENQPQHF. CDR3 coding DNA: TGTGCCAGCAGCCAAGGGAGGGAGAATCAGCCCCAGCATTTT.

V is TRBV7-2 and J is TRBJ2-1; D may correspond to TRBD1 or TRBD2 (5 bases each). From germline, CDR1 is SGHTA and CDR2 FQGNSA. The CDR3 length is 15 residues. Trimming cost V 4 bases and J 4 bases, with 14 bases left between them. The CDR3 DNA follows: TGTGCCAGCAGCTCGGGACCCATCCTATACAATGAGCAGTTCTTC. It encodes CASSSGPILYNEQFF.

The V gene is TRBV9, the J gene TRBJ1-1; no reliable D call. Germline V gene data show CDR1 as SGDLS and CDR2 as YYNGEE. V lost 3 bases, J lost 2 bases, and 17 bases lay in between. The CDR3 spans 16 residues. CDR3 nucleotide sequence: TGTGCCAGCAGCGATACAGATAAAGCCATCAACACTGAAGCTTTCTTT. It translates to CASSDTDKAINTEAFF.

The chain recombines TRBV6-5 with TRBJ1-3; D remains unclear. The CDR3 runs 16 residues. V shed 2 bases and J shed 0 bases, with 11 bases lying between them. In germline, CDR1 is MNHEY, CDR2 SVGAGI. As DNA, the CDR3 is TGTGCCAGCAGTTACACACACGCAGACTCTGGAAACACCATATATTTT. Translated, it gives CASSYTHADSGNTIYF.

V gene TRBV6-2 or TRBV6-3 combines with J gene TRBJ2-7, with D hard to call. Trimming removed 0 bases from V and 3 bases from J, with 15 bases in between. This CDR3 spans 16 amino acids. CDR1 is MNHEY, CDR2 SVGEGT, per germline. The CDR3: CASSYSGLQEIYEQYF. The CDR3 bases are TGTGCCAGCAGTTACTCCGGGCTGCAGGAAATCTACGAGCAGTACTTC.

This clone was picked up a small number of times. The chain carries TRBV30 and TRBJ1-5, with D possibly TRBD1 on 5 matching bases. The germline CDR1 and CDR2 sequences are GTSNPN and SVGIG (reference sequence). The CDR3 contains 13 residues. Trimming removed 3 bases at V and 5 bases at J, with 11 bases between. The CDR3 protein is CAWRVGGDQPQHF. CDR3 DNA sequence: TGTGCCTGGAGGGTCGGGGGGGATCAGCCCCAGCATTTT.

The chain has TRBV6-5 and TRBJ1-5; TRBD1 is a possible D gene (5 bases). The ends were cut back, 8 bases at V and 4 bases at J, with 9 bases in the middle. Germline V gene sequence: CDR1 MNHEY, CDR2 SVGAGI. The CDR3 runs to 12 residues. CDR3 bases: TGTGCCAGCGGAGGGGCTAATCAGCCCCAGCATTTT. Its protein product is CASGGANQPQHF.

This chain uses TRBV29-1 with TRBJ2-1; 9 nucleotides agree with TRBD2. CDR1 is SQVTM and CDR2 is ANQGSEA in the germline V gene. V was clipped by 3 bases and J by 7 bases; unmatched bases: 10. This CDR3 region has 15 residues. CDR3 sequence (DNA): TGCAGCGTTGAGACGCGGGGGGGCCTGGATAATGAGCAGTTCTTC. It is translated as CSVETRGGLDNEQFF.

The chain combines TRBV27 with TRBJ2-2, with 7 bases matching TRBD1. The CDR3 runs 13 residues. The J segment lost 2 bases and the V segment lost 8 bases, leaving 2 bases of the junction unmatched. CDR1 is MNHEY and CDR2 is SMNVEV in the germline V gene (reference sequence). The CDR3 sequence: CASGTVNTGELFF. The CDR3 DNA reads as TGTGCCAGCGGGACAGTAAACACCGGGGAGCTGTTTTTT.

The chain couples TRBV12-3 or TRBV12-4 to TRBJ1-2; 8 bases agree with TRBD1. The trim removed 3 bases at V and 3 bases at J, leaving 0 bases unmatched. The CDR3 sequence is 13 residues long. This chain's CDR3 is CASSLTGDYGYTF. The DNA for the CDR3 is TGTGCCAGCAGTTTGACAGGGGACTATGGCTACACCTTC.

The chain has TRBV5-4 and TRBJ2-3; D might be TRBD2 (5 bases). The germline CDR1 and CDR2 sequences are SGHNT and YYREEE (reference sequence). CDR3 length: 14 amino acids. V dropped 5 bases and J dropped 3 bases, with 13 bases sitting between them. This chain's CDR3 is CASSGVGVTDTQYF. CDR3 DNA sequence: TGTGCCAGCAGTGGAGTCGGGGTTACAGATACGCAGTATTTT.

This rearrangement joins TRBV6-6 to TRBJ2-1; the match to TRBD1 covers 9 bases. Germline values: CDR1 MNHNY, CDR2 SVGAGI (reference sequence). V trimming: 6 bases; J trimming: 1 base; junction bases outside the gene matches: 4. This CDR3 region has 15 residues. The CDR3 coding sequence is TGTGCCAGCAGGCCTGACAGGGGGTCCTACAATGAGCAGTTCTTC. It encodes CASRPDRGSYNEQFF.

This clone was observed once. This sequence joins TRBV7-2 and TRBJ1-2; 8 bases line up with TRBD1. V lost 4 bases, J lost 4 bases, and 8 bases stayed unmatched. This CDR3 has 15 residues. Germline CDR1 and CDR2: SGHTA and FQGNSA. The DNA for the CDR3 is TGTGCCAGCAGCTCAGAGGGACAGGCCAGCTATGGCTACACCTTC. It yields the protein CASSSEGQASYGYTF.

The chain combines TRBV5-1 with TRBJ1-2; no definite D call. CDR3 length: 12 amino acids. Germline V gene lookup returns CDR1 SGHRS and CDR2 YFSETQ. The ends were cut back, 0 bases at V and 5 bases at J, with 5 bases in the middle. In DNA, the CDR3 is TGCGCCAGCAGCTTGGCTACATATGGCTACACCTTC. Amino acids: CASSLATYGYTF.

V and J are TRBV6-5 and TRBJ2-7; maybe TRBD1 (5 bases). Trimming pared 6 bases from V and 5 bases from J, leaving 20 bases between. CDR1 MNHEY and CDR2 SVGAGI come from the germline V gene. The CDR3 runs to 15 residues. CDR3 bases: TGTGCCAGCAGCATCGCTGGGGCCTTACCGGACGAGCAGTACTTC. Protein product: CASSIAGALPDEQYF.

This chain links TRBV6-2 or TRBV6-3 with TRBJ2-2; TRBD2 aligns across 7 bases. The germline CDR1 and CDR2 sequences are MNHEY and SVGEGT. The CDR3 is 15 amino acids. Trimming cost V 4 bases and J 8 bases; bases outside gene matches: 10. The CDR3 coding sequence is TGTGCCAGCAGTTCTTGGGGTAGCGGGCGTGGGGAGCTGTTTTTT. Amino acids: CASSSWGSGRGELFF.

The chain recombines TRBV19 with TRBJ2-2; no reliable D call. V dropped 2 bases and J dropped 4 bases, with 8 bases sitting between them. The CDR3 is 14 residues long. Germline assignment: CDR1 LNHDA and CDR2 SQIVND (reference sequence). The CDR3 nucleotides read TGTGCCAGTAGTATATCTAGGGTCACCGGGGAGCTGTTTTTT. Its translation: CASSISRVTGELFF.

The rearrangement joins TRBV6-5 to TRBJ1-5; 7 nucleotides align to TRBD1. The CDR3 extends over 15 amino acids. With V trimmed by 2 bases and J by 2 bases, 3 bases remained unmatched. From germline, CDR1 is MNHEY and CDR2 SVGAGI. The CDR3 protein is CASSYAGGGNQPQHF. The CDR3 DNA follows: TGTGCCAGCAGTTACGCAGGGGGAGGCAATCAGCCCCAGCATTTT.

This chain uses TRBV5-1 with TRBJ2-1, with 7 nucleotides matching TRBD1. J lost 8 bases, V lost 4 bases, and 9 bases had no gene match. The CDR3 is 14 residues long. Per the germline V gene, CDR1 is SGHRS and CDR2 is YFSETQ. Here the CDR3 reads CASSPRQGSDEQFF. The CDR3 DNA sequence: TGCGCCAGCAGCCCGAGACAGGGCTCTGATGAGCAGTTCTTC. Combining the CDR3 with reference TRBV5-1 and TRBJ2-1 gives the whole variable domain KAGVTQTPRYLIKTRGQQVTLSCSPISGHRSVSWYQQTPGQGLQFLFEYFSETQRNKGNFPGRFSGRQFSNSRSEMNVSTLELGDSALYLCASSPRQGSDEQFFGPGTRLTVL.

The chain joins TRBV5-6 to TRBJ1-1, with TRBD1 matching over 8 bases. CDR1 and CDR2 from the germline V gene are SGHDT and YYEEEE. The V gene end was trimmed by 3 bases and the J gene end by 1 base; junction bases not matched to a gene: 5. The CDR3 has 15 residues. The DNA of the CDR3 is TGTGCCAGCAGCTACGGACAGGGCGGGAACACTGAAGCTTTCTTT. Translated, it gives CASSYGQGGNTEAFF.

This clone was picked up a small number of times. The rearrangement joins TRBV18 to TRBJ2-7; D uncertain. Germline V lookup: CDR1 KGHSH, CDR2 LQKENI. With 3 bases removed from V and 6 bases from J, the gap between germline ends came to 12 bases. This CDR3 comprises 13 residues. CDR3 coding DNA: TGTGCCAGCTCACCTGCGCCGGGTCGCGAGCAGTACTTC. This encodes CASSPAPGREQYF.